This is a list of T cell receptor beta chains from one sample in a study of blood T cells in healthy people across ages. TCRdb reanalysed the 5' RACE reads using MiXCR and keeps one entry per CDR3 protein. In the table there are over 1.5 million distinct CDR3 sequences, roughly 50% of which are singletons. The sample was blood. These receptors all stem from a woman in her forties in good health. Both conserved end residues are trimmed from each CDR3. Each record gives: J gene, D gene, V gene, CDR3 protein. The D gene is left open where the match is weak.

j_call: TRBJ2-5
d_call: .
v_call: TRBV3-1
cdr3_aa: ASSQEGSRRGLFQETQY

j_call: TRBJ2-4
d_call: .
v_call: TRBV7-2
cdr3_aa: ASSLGEGLNIQY

j_call: TRBJ1-1
d_call: .
v_call: TRBV6-6
cdr3_aa: ASSLGRARGTEAF

j_call: TRBJ1-2
d_call: .
v_call: TRBV24-1
cdr3_aa: ATSDFRAEHGYT

j_call: TRBJ2-5
d_call: .
v_call: TRBV10-3
cdr3_aa: AIGQDGHVQETQY

j_call: TRBJ1-2
d_call: .
v_call: TRBV7-9
cdr3_aa: ASSPRTDDYGYT

j_call: TRBJ2-7
d_call: TRBD2
v_call: TRBV4-3
cdr3_aa: ASSQVSGTTEQY

j_call: TRBJ1-2
d_call: .
v_call: TRBV16
cdr3_aa: ASSQLTDYGYT

j_call: TRBJ2-1
d_call: .
v_call: TRBV7-3
cdr3_aa: ASSLRDSYNEQF

j_call: TRBJ2-1
d_call: .
v_call: TRBV2
cdr3_aa: ASIPSRTHNEQF

j_call: TRBJ2-1
d_call: .
v_call: TRBV4-1
cdr3_aa: ASSRLTVYEQF

j_call: .
d_call: TRBD2
v_call: TRBV28
cdr3_aa: ASNKAGSRGTQY

j_call: TRBJ2-3
d_call: .
v_call: TRBV6-5
cdr3_aa: ASKNSGPSTDTQY